The sequence of this T cell receptor beta chain was determined in a study of blood T cell repertoires in COVID-19. In the study overall: Researchers got acute and convalescent COVID-19 samples from the United States, Italy and Spain. Sources were T cells, B-cell-depleted T cells, or PBMCs; the material itself was cDNA or gDNA.

The CDR3 is 17 amino acids. The germline V gene has CDR1 SGHDT and CDR2 YYEEEE. Trimming shortened V by 4 bases and J by 0 bases, and 17 bases separated the two germline ends. As originally analysed: Amplification from reference gene primers served as the basis for estimated nucleated cell counts. Using immunoSEQ multiplex PCR, the repertoire was profiled, and TCRdb retains in-frame clones only, with some absent. That table furnishes V, J and clone size, whereas the DNA furnished D and trimming. The top ten clones hold roughly 10% of a sample with around 230,000 clones, just under 85% of them seen once.

The sample consisted of peripheral blood. This receptor was identified in a woman of 80 years or more with acute or convalescent COVID-19. V and J are TRBV5-6 and TRBJ1-3, with D maybe TRBD1 (6 bases). CDR3 DNA sequence: TGTGCCAGCAGCCCCAAGGAGGGGGGGTACTCTGGAAACACCATATATTTT. Translated, it gives CASSPKEGGYSGNTIYF.